This paragraph reports one T cell receptor (beta chain). V lost 5 bases and J lost 3; bases outside the gene matches: 5. The CDR3 is made up of 14 amino acids. Germline values: CDR1 DFQATT, CDR2 SNEGSKA (reference sequence). The record originates from a study of blood T cells in healthy people across ages. A minimum of 6 micrograms of total RNA was extracted per sample. The authors ran a second PCR of 7 to 11 cycles using a sample-barcoded 5' primer and a J-beta primer mix. TCRdb re-called the 5' RACE reads through MiXCR, storing one row per CDR3 protein. The table records approximately 810,000 distinct CDR3 sequences, under 35% of them present only once.

This clonotype originated in a woman aged 80 or over in good health. The material sequenced was blood. The chain joins TRBV20-1 to TRBJ1-3; 9 positions match TRBD1. CDR3 residues: CSAYRGQVGNTIYF. The CDR3 bases are TGCAGTGCTTACAGGGGGCAGGTTGGAAACACCATATATTTT.